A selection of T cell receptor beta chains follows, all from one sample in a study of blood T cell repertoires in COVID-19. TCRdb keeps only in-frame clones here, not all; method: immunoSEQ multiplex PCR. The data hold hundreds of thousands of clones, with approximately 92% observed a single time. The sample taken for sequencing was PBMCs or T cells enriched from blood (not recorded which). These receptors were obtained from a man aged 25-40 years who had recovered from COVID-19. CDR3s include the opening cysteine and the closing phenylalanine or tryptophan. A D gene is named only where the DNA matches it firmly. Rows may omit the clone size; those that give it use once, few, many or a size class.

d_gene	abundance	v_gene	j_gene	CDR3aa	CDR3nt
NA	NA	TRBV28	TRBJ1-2	CASIKPGLVGYTF	TGTGCCAGTATTAAACCAGGATTGGTTGGCTACACCTTC
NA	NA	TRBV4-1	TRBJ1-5	CASSQEHSRNQPQHF	TGCGCCAGCAGCCAAGAACACAGTCGCAATCAGCCCCAGCATTTT
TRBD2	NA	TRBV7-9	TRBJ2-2	CASSLVYILKGAGTGELFF	TGTGCCAGCAGCTTAGTTTATATCTTGAAAGGAGCGGGGACCGGGGAGCTGTTTTTT
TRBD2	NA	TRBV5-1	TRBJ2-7	CASSPAGLAGPSEQYF	TGCGCCAGCAGTCCTGCGGGACTAGCGGGTCCGTCCGAGCAGTACTTC
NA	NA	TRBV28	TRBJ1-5	CATRQPPPPQHF	TGTGCCACGAGACAGCCACCGCCCCCCCAGCATTTT
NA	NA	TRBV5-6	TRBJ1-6	CASSLGAGGNNSPLHF	TGTGCCAGCAGCTTGGGGGCAGGAGGAAATAATTCACCCCTCCACTTT
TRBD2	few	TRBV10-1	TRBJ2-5	CASSDRLAGVETQYF	TGCGCCAGCAGTGACAGACTAGCGGGAGTGGAGACCCAGTACTTC
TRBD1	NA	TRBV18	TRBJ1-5	CASSSLAGGGQPQHF	TGTGCCAGCTCATCACTCGCAGGGGGAGGTCAGCCCCAGCATTTT
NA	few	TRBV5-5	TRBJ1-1	CASSLVNERAANTEAFF	TGTGCCAGCAGCTTGGTCAATGAGAGGGCGGCGAACACTGAAGCTTTCTTT
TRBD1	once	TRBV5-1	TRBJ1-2	CASRTGQANYGYTF	TGCGCCAGCAGAACGGGACAGGCTAACTATGGCTACACCTTC
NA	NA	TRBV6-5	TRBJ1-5	CATLTRDGNQPQHF	TGTGCCACTCTTACTCGGGATGGCAATCAGCCCCAGCATTTT
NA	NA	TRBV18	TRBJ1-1	CASSPPMSPEAFF	TGTGCCAGCTCACCACCAATGAGTCCTGAAGCTTTCTTT
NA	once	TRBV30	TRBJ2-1	CAWSQNSGGAYNEQFF	TGTGCCTGGAGTCAAAATAGCGGAGGAGCCTACAATGAGCAGTTCTTC
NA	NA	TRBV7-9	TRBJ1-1	CASSTRQETDTEAFF	TGTGCCAGCAGCACCCGACAGGAGACGGACACTGAAGCTTTCTTT
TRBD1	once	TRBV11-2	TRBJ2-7	CASSLLTGGVEQYF	TGTGCCAGCAGCTTATTGACAGGGGGCGTCGAGCAGTACTTC
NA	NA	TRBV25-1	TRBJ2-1	CASSVRVLWFF	TGTGCCAGCAGTGTCAGGGTTCTTTGGTTCTTC
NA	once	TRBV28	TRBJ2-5	CASSLTGETQYF	TGTGCCAGCAGTTTGACGGGAGAGACCCAGTACTTC
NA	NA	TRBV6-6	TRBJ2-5	CASTWQGLDQETQYF	TGTGCCAGCACCTGGCAGGGGCTCGACCAAGAGACCCAGTACTTC
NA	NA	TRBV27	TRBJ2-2	CASSVRGVGELFF	TGTGCCAGCAGTGTCAGGGGGGTCGGGGAGCTGTTTTTT
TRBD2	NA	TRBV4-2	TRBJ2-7	CASSQFGTSGFYEQYF	TGTGCCAGCAGCCAATTCGGGACTAGCGGGTTCTACGAGCAGTACTTC
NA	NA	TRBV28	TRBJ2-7	CASSLPDSHYEQYF	TGTGCCAGCAGTTTACCAGACAGCCACTACGAGCAGTACTTC
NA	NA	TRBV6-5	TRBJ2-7	CASSYYTGSSYEQYF	TGTGCCAGCAGTTACTATACAGGGTCCTCCTACGAGCAGTACTTC
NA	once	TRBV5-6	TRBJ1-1	CASSSRGNTEAFF	TGTGCCAGCAGCTCTCGAGGGAACACTGAAGCTTTCTTT
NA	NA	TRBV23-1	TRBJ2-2	CASSLMGGTGELFF	TGCGCCAGCAGTCTTATGGGCGGGACCGGGGAGCTGTTTTTT
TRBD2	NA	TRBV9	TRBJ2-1	CASSPSMSGDYNEQFF	TGTGCCAGCAGCCCCAGTATGAGCGGGGATTACAATGAGCAGTTCTTC
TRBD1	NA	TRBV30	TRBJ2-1	CAWSGGGQGDRYNEQFF	TGTGCCTGGAGTGGTGGGGGACAGGGTGATCGGTACAATGAGCAGTTCTTC
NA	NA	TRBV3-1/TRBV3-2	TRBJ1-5	CASSQDPGEGGSNQPQHF	TGTGCCAGCAGCCAAGATCCCGGGGAGGGGGGTAGCAATCAGCCCCAGCATTTT
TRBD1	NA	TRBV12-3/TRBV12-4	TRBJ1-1	CASTGTGDTEAFF	TGTGCCAGCACCGGGACAGGGGACACTGAAGCTTTCTTT
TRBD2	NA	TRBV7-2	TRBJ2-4	CASSTQAGGPNIQYF	TGTGCCAGCAGCACCCAAGCGGGAGGGCCGAACATTCAGTACTTC
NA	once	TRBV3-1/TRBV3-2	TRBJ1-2	CASSSLYGYTF	TGTGCCAGCTCTAGTCTATATGGCTACACCTTC
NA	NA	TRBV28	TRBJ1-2	CASSLQGNYGYTF	TGTGCCAGCAGTTTGCAGGGGAACTATGGCTACACCTTC
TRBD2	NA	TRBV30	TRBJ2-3	CAWSGLAGGSSTDTQYF	TGTGCCTGGAGTGGACTAGCGGGAGGGTCGAGCACAGATACGCAGTATTTT
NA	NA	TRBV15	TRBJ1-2	CATSSGTTIYGYTF	TGTGCCACCAGTTCGGGGACAACAATCTATGGCTACACCTTC
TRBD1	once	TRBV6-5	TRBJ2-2	CASQGQGVSGELFF	TGTGCCAGCCAGGGACAGGGGGTCTCCGGGGAGCTGTTTTTT
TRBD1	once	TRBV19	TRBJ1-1	CASSIRRDRLRAEAFF	TGTGCCAGTAGTATAAGACGGGACAGATTACGCGCTGAAGCTTTCTTT
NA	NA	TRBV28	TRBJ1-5	CASRQGYSQPQHF	TGTGCCAGCAGGCAGGGGTATAGCCAGCCCCAGCATTTT
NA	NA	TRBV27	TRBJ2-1	CASSPGGGGEFF	TGTGCCAGCAGTCCCGGCGGCGGAGGGGAGTTCTTC
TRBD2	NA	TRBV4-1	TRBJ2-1	CASSQSIAGGTGTEQFF	TGCGCCAGCAGCCAATCCATAGCGGGAGGGACTGGAACCGAGCAGTTCTTC
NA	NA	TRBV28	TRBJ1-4	CASRSRGGEKLFF	TGTGCCAGCAGAAGTCGGGGAGGAGAAAAACTGTTTTTT
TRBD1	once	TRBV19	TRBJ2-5	CASSPGQGRPETQYF	TGTGCCAGTAGTCCGGGACAGGGAAGGCCGGAGACCCAGTACTTC
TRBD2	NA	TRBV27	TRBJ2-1	CASRERWGGEQFF	TGTGCCAGCAGGGAGAGGTGGGGGGGTGAGCAGTTCTTC
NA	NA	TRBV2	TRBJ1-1	CASSIRSTEAFF	TGTGCCAGCAGTATCCGGAGCACTGAAGCTTTCTTT
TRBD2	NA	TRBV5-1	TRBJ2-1	CASSKTSGNYNEQFF	TGCGCCAGCAGCAAAACTAGCGGGAACTACAATGAGCAGTTCTTC
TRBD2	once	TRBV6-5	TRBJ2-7	CASSSTSGSHYEQYF	TGTGCCAGCAGCTCGACTAGCGGGAGTCATTACGAGCAGTACTTC
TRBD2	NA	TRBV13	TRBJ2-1	CASNYWTSGTQFF	TGTGCCAGTAATTATTGGACTAGCGGGACGCAGTTCTTC
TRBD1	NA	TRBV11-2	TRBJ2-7	CASRKPGQGRHEQYF	TGTGCCAGCAGAAAACCGGGACAGGGGAGGCACGAGCAGTACTTC
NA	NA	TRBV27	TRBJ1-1	CASGSRTQVGFF	TGTGCCAGCGGGTCTCGGACACAAGTCGGTTTCTTT
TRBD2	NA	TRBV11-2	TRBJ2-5	CASSLVPPGRERRETQYF	TGTGCCAGCAGCTTAGTCCCGCCGGGGCGGGAGCGGCGGGAGACCCAGTACTTC
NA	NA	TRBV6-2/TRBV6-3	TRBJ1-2	CASSRGDYGYTF	TGTGCCAGCAGCCGAGGTGACTATGGCTACACCTTC
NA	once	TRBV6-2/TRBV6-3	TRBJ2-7	CASSYVFRVPGSSYEQYF	TGTGCCAGCAGTTACGTATTTCGGGTTCCCGGGAGCTCCTACGAGCAGTACTTC